This T cell receptor beta chain was found in a study of PD-L1 blockade in urothelial cancer. Study-level information: Patients went on atezolizumab in about 2014, receiving 1,200 mg intravenously every 3 weeks. Study findings and constraints: Enhanced expansion of tumor-associated blood clones at 3 weeks characterized durable-benefit patients.

Patients each gave 1 to 8 samples, pretreatment and on-treatment. Note on this clone: Its target is not known.

Sequencing used immunoSEQ multiplex PCR; TCRdb keeps in-frame clones, though not all of them. The sample yields fewer than 75,000 clones, around four fifths seen once. V was pared by 3 bases and J by 1 base, with 13 bases between. This CDR3 is built from 16 residues. From germline, CDR1 is MNHNS and CDR2 SASEGT. Here the sequenced sample was PBMCs, taken around atezolizumab (anti-PD-L1) treatment. J is TRBJ2-4 and V is TRBV6-1, with D possibly being TRBD2 (5 bases). This sequence was found in a man in his 70s with urothelial cancer. The CDR3 nucleotides are TGTGCCAGCAGTGATACGTGGGGAGCCGCCAAAAACATTCAGTACTTC. Encoded protein: CASSDTWGAAKNIQYF.